These T cell receptor beta chains were read from a single sample in a study of T cell responses to AZD1222 COVID-19 vaccine. Here immunoSEQ multiplex PCR was the method, and the copy in TCRdb shows in-frame clones only, minus some. The sample has 150,000 to 200,000 clones, roughly 94% seen once. The material sequenced was peripheral blood, taken 28 days after the second AZD1222 dose. The receptors were sampled from an adult who received the AZD1222 COVID-19 vaccine. Both conserved end residues are part of each CDR3. The D gene is left open where the match is weak. Expanded clones get a size class; other rows say once, few or many, or leave the size out.

size: -; V: TRBV27; D: -; J: TRBJ2-7; DNA: TGTGCCAGCAGTTCGGGACCTTCCTACGAGCAGTACTTC; CDR3: CASSSGPSYEQYF
size: -; V: TRBV18; D: -; J: TRBJ1-4; DNA: TGTGCCAGCTCACTCCCTCGACAGGCAACTAATGAAAAACTGTTTTTT; CDR3: CASSLPRQATNEKLFF
size: -; V: TRBV9; D: -; J: TRBJ1-2; DNA: TGTGCCAGCAGCGTAGATGAGGGAGGGGGGGCCTATGGCTACACCTTC; CDR3: CASSVDEGGGAYGYTF
size: -; V: TRBV7-2; D: TRBD1; J: TRBJ2-5; DNA: TGTGCCAGCTCCCGGACAGGGGGATATGAGACCCAGTACTTC; CDR3: CASSRTGGYETQYF
size: once; V: TRBV2; D: -; J: TRBJ1-1; DNA: TGTGCCAGCAGGTCACAGGGATTGGAAGCTTTCTTT; CDR3: CASRSQGLEAFF
size: -; V: TRBV19; D: -; J: TRBJ1-1; DNA: TGTGCCAGCCGAGGTGGGGGGTACACTGAAGCTTTCTTT; CDR3: CASRGGGYTEAFF
size: -; V: TRBV27; D: TRBD2; J: TRBJ2-7; DNA: TGTGCCAGCAGTTACGGGACTAGCGGGAGCGAGCAGTACTTC; CDR3: CASSYGTSGSEQYF
size: few; V: TRBV5-4; D: -; J: TRBJ2-1; DNA: TGTGCCAGCAGCTTGGCTATGACTGGAAACAATGAGCAGTTCTTC; CDR3: CASSLAMTGNNEQFF
size: -; V: TRBV28; D: -; J: TRBJ1-5; DNA: TGTGCCAGCAGGGTTGGGCCCGGGGGGTATCAGCCCCAGCATTTT; CDR3: CASRVGPGGYQPQHF
size: -; V: TRBV5-1; D: -; J: TRBJ1-4; DNA: TGCGCCAGCAGCCCCTTTATTGAGACAGGACGTAATGAAAAACTGTTTTTT; CDR3: CASSPFIETGRNEKLFF
size: -; V: TRBV6-5; D: -; J: TRBJ1-2; DNA: TGTGCCAGCAGACAACAGGATAATTACAACTATGGCTACACCTTC; CDR3: CASRQQDNYNYGYTF
size: -; V: TRBV27; D: TRBD1; J: TRBJ1-2; DNA: TGTGCCAGCAAACCCGGGACAGGGATACATGGCTACACCTTC; CDR3: CASKPGTGIHGYTF
size: -; V: TRBV6-6; D: TRBD2; J: TRBJ2-5; DNA: TGTGCCAGCACGTTACTAGCGGGAGGGCGTGCAGAGACCCAGTACTTC; CDR3: CASTLLAGGRAETQYF
size: -; V: TRBV3-1/TRBV3-2; D: TRBD2; J: TRBJ2-1; DNA: TGTGCCAGCAGCCAAGATCAAAGCGGGAGGGCCTGGACCTACAATGAGCAGTTCTTC; CDR3: CASSQDQSGRAWTYNEQFF
size: -; V: TRBV10-2; D: -; J: TRBJ2-3; DNA: TGCGCCAGCAGTGAGTCACCGGGACTTTCCCCCACAGATACGCAGTATTTT; CDR3: CASSESPGLSPTDTQYF
size: -; V: TRBV5-5; D: -; J: TRBJ1-1; DNA: TGTGCCAGCAGCTTCGGGGGGAATGAAGCTTTCTTT; CDR3: CASSFGGNEAFF
size: -; V: TRBV30; D: -; J: TRBJ2-7; DNA: TGTGCCTGGAAGATGCGGGGCTACGAGCAGTACTTC; CDR3: CAWKMRGYEQYF
size: -; V: TRBV15; D: -; J: TRBJ1-6; DNA: TGTGCCACCAGCAGAGATTTTGATTCACCCCTCCACTTT; CDR3: CATSRDFDSPLHF
size: -; V: TRBV2; D: TRBD1; J: TRBJ2-3; DNA: TGTGCCAGCAGGGGACAGGGCGATAGGGCAGATACGCAGTATTTT; CDR3: CASRGQGDRADTQYF
size: -; V: TRBV28; D: -; J: TRBJ1-6; DNA: TGTGCCAGCAGTTCCCCCCAGAGTACTAATTCACCCCTCCACTTT; CDR3: CASSSPQSTNSPLHF
size: -; V: TRBV14; D: TRBD2; J: TRBJ2-7; DNA: TGTGCCAGCAGAGGGACTACCTACGAGCAGTACTTC; CDR3: CASRGTTYEQYF
size: -; V: TRBV6-6; D: -; J: TRBJ2-1; DNA: TGTGCCAGCAGTGGAGGACTCACCTACAATGAGCAGTTCTTC; CDR3: CASSGGLTYNEQFF
size: -; V: TRBV4-1; D: -; J: TRBJ1-1; DNA: TGCGCCAGCAGACCCCGTGTTGGCACTGAAGCTTTCTTT; CDR3: CASRPRVGTEAFF
size: once; V: TRBV21-1; D: -; J: TRBJ1-3; DNA: TGTGCCAGCAGCAAAGCGCTCCCGGGGAGGGGCGCTGGAAACACCATATATTTT; CDR3: CASSKALPGRGAGNTIYF
size: -; V: TRBV19; D: -; J: TRBJ1-5; DNA: TGTGCCAGTAGTATAGATAGGGCCACAAATCAGCCCCAGCATTTT; CDR3: CASSIDRATNQPQHF
size: -; V: TRBV29-1; D: TRBD1; J: TRBJ1-5; DNA: TGCAGCCCCCCTGGACAGGGGATCTTTAGCAATCAGCCCCAGCATTTT; CDR3: CSPPGQGIFSNQPQHF
size: -; V: TRBV7-2; D: TRBD1; J: TRBJ1-1; DNA: TGTGCCAGCAGCTTATGGACAGGGCGAGCTTTCTTT; CDR3: CASSLWTGRAFF
size: -; V: TRBV28; D: -; J: TRBJ2-3; DNA: TGTGCCAGCAGTTCCCCGAATGAGGCGGCGCAGTATTTT; CDR3: CASSSPNEAAQYF
size: -; V: TRBV15; D: -; J: TRBJ1-6; DNA: TGTGCCACCAGCGCGGGGTCCGGGGGGTCACCCCTCCACTTT; CDR3: CATSAGSGGSPLHF
size: -; V: TRBV3-1/TRBV3-2; D: -; J: TRBJ2-2; DNA: TGTGCCAGCAGCCAACGGGCAGGGGAGCTGTTTTTT; CDR3: CASSQRAGELFF
size: -; V: TRBV6-5; D: -; J: TRBJ1-5; DNA: TGTGCCAGCAGGCCCGGGGAATATAGCAATCAGCCCCAGCATTTT; CDR3: CASRPGEYSNQPQHF
size: -; V: TRBV6-5; D: -; J: TRBJ2-1; DNA: TGTGCCAGCTCTCCGGGCTCCTACAATGAGCAGTTCTTC; CDR3: CASSPGSYNEQFF
size: -; V: TRBV5-6; D: -; J: TRBJ1-2; DNA: TGTGCCAGCAGCTCCGACAGTCTCTATGGCTACACCTTC; CDR3: CASSSDSLYGYTF
size: -; V: TRBV7-9; D: -; J: TRBJ1-6; DNA: TGTGCCAGCAGCTTAGGGCGTTATAATTCACCCCTCCACTTT; CDR3: CASSLGRYNSPLHF
size: -; V: TRBV6-1; D: -; J: TRBJ2-5; DNA: TGTGCCAGCAGTGAAGCCCGGACTCTAGAGGGGGAGACCCAGTACTTC; CDR3: CASSEARTLEGETQYF
size: -; V: TRBV28; D: TRBD2; J: TRBJ2-2; DNA: TGTGCCAGCAGCCACCGACTAGCGGGAAGACCGGGCACCGGGGAGCTGTTTTTT; CDR3: CASSHRLAGRPGTGELFF